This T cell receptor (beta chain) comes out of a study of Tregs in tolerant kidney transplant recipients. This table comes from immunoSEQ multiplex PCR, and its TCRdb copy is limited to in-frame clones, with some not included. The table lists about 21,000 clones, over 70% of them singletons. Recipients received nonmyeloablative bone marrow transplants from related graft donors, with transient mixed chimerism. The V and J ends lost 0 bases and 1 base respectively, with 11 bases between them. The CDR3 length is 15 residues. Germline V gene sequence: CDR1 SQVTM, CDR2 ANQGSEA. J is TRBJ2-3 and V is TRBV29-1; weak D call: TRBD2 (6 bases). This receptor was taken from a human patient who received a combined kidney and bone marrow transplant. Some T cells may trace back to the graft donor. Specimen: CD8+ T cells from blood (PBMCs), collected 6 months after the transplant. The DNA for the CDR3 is TGCAGCGTTGAAGATGTGGGGGAGGGCACAGATACGCAGTATTTT. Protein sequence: CSVEDVGEGTDTQYF.